The TCR beta chain described here comes from a study of T cells in Graves' hyperthyroidism and ophthalmopathy. Study context: Pretreatment peripheral blood was obtained at initial diagnosis.

Study findings and constraints: Most clonotypes expanded in thyroid above 0.001 were likewise present in blood.

Amplification of TCR beta CDR3 regions was performed using RNA transcripts as template. Researchers ran a first-round RT-PCR on the TCR CDR3 using the HTBI primer set. Each CDR3 protein is one row after TCRdb ran MiXCR on the multiplex PCR reads. The sample includes some 490,000 distinct CDR3 sequences, 22% of them seen just once. Disease duration was under 3 months in the ophthalmopathy patients, who also had a Clinical Activity Score of at least 3 and a NOSPECS grade of at least 4. Fresh 10 ml peripheral blood yielded PBMCs. This clonotype turned up a few times. The antigen remains unidentified. Sequencing input: blood. This receptor was identified in a woman between 65 and 79 years old with Graves' ophthalmopathy.

The CDR3 DNA follows: TGTGCCAGCAGTCGGACAGGTCCAAATTCACCCCTCCACTTT. Amino acid sequence: CASSRTGPNSPLHF. The genes are TRBV27 and TRBJ1-6; TRBD1 agrees at 7 bases. The germline gives CDR1 MNHEY, CDR2 SMNVEV (reference sequence). This CDR3 region has 14 residues. V lost 5 bases, J lost 7 bases, and 5 bases stayed unmatched.